A selection of T cell receptor beta chains follows, all from one sample in a study of T cell repertoires in cytomegalovirus infection. TCRdb re-derived calls from the reads in MiXCR, one entry per CDR3 protein. The sample lists some 300,000 distinct CDR3 sequences; about 8.8% were seen once. The sample taken for sequencing was PBMCs. These receptors came from a human donor in good health (CMV status not recorded). Some clones in this sample may be carry-over from other donors' samples. Both conserved end residues are trimmed from each CDR3.

V gene	J gene	CDR3 protein
TRBV4-3	TRBJ2-2	ASSQGLNGELF
TRBV6-2/TRBV6-3	TRBJ2-1	ASSRRGSSYNEQF
TRBV6-4	TRBJ2-3	TSSDGPGSTDTQY
TRBV10-3	TRBJ2-3	AIRAGTPRSRADTQY
TRBV7-2	TRBJ2-1	ASRSGGRTEQF
TRBV7-9	TRBJ1-6	ASSLQGYNSPLH
TRBV14	TRBJ2-7	ASSQDGDSNEQY
TRBV7-2	TRBJ2-7	ASSLEGLAYEQY
TRBV20-1	TRBJ2-7	SAERISGGHEQY
TRBV7-8	TRBJ2-3	ASSLGITFADTQY
TRBV12-5	TRBJ2-1	ASAPPRGDLYNEQF
TRBV29-1	TRBJ2-7	SVEENTGALYEQY
TRBV6-2/TRBV6-3	TRBJ1-2	ASSYTNLGQGNGYT